The present T cell receptor (beta chain) was sequenced within a study of blood T cells in healthy people across ages. About the research overall: Per two T cells, template switching captured roughly one barcoded beta molecule.

Germline V gives CDR1 MDHEN, CDR2 SYDVKM. The CDR3 contains 16 residues. The authors ran a second PCR of about 6 to 11 cycles using a sample-barcoded 5' primer and a J-beta primer mix. TCRdb re-called the 5' RACE reads through MiXCR, storing one row per CDR3 protein. Altogether about 680,000 distinct CDR3 sequences are present, approximately 50% being singletons, with the ten largest covering 25% to 35%. The clonotype was recovered from a woman aged 55-70 years in good health. This chain uses TRBV28 with TRBJ2-7, with 7 bases that match TRBD2. The J call may be faulty, since TRBJ2-1 better matches the DNA end. The sample taken for sequencing was blood. The CDR3 DNA is TGTGCCAGCAGTCCCCTTGGACTAGGATTGTACAATGAGCAGTTCTTC. Amino acids: CASSPLGLGLYNEQFF.